These 32 T cell receptor beta chains share one sample of origin, sequenced in a study of blood T cell repertoires in COVID-19 (dated by TCRdb to the early 2020s). Library creation used the immunoSEQ multiplex PCR assay. TCRdb retrieved this table from immuneACCESS and kept in-frame rearrangements only. Not all clones are present; in checked studies, unresolved V genes account for under half, and no reason is known for the remainder. The sample records roughly 120,000 clones, approximately 80% of which are singletons. In total, the top ten clones hold 6.6% of the sample. The sample comprised peripheral blood. These receptors were taken from a woman between 45 and 60 years old with acute or convalescent COVID-19.

This sequence joins TRBV18 and TRBJ1-6; 7 positions match TRBD1. The CDR3 totals 17 residues. The trim removed 2 bases at V and 9 bases at J, leaving 13 bases unmatched. CDR1 and CDR2 from the germline V gene are KGHSH and LQKENI. The chain's CDR3 is CASSPTPGQTIGSPLHF. The CDR3 DNA sequence: TGTGCCAGCTCACCAACACCGGGACAGACTATTGGTTCACCCCTCCACTTT.

The chain has TRBV28 and TRBJ1-2, with TRBD1 matching over 7 bases. Germline loops: CDR1 MDHEN, CDR2 SYDVKM. After removal of 5 bases from V and 2 bases from J, the junction contained 2 bases not matched to a gene. CDR3 size: 13 residues. CDR3: CASSVTGNYGYTF. The CDR3 region has the DNA TGTGCCAGCAGTGTGACAGGGAACTATGGCTACACCTTC.

The chain joins TRBV2 to TRBJ2-7, with TRBD1 matching 9 bases. Trimming at V came to 8 bases and at J to 1 base, leaving 12 bases not matched to a gene. In germline, CDR1 is SNHLY, CDR2 FYNNEI. This CDR3 is built from 16 residues. In nucleotides, the CDR3 is TGTGCCAGCCGGGACAGGGATAGCTTTGAATCCTACGAGCAGTACTTC. It is translated as CASRDRDSFESYEQYF.

The genes are TRBV5-1 and TRBJ2-5, with TRBD1 matching 7 bases. Trimming took 0 bases from V and 3 from J; bases not matched to a gene: 2. The germline CDR1 and CDR2 sequences are SGHRS and YFSETQ. The CDR3 extends over 14 amino acids. The CDR3 DNA sequence: TGCGCCAGCAGCTTGGAGGGGACAGAAGAGACCCAGTACTTC. Its translation: CASSLEGTEETQYF.

The chain combines TRBV11-3 with TRBJ2-3; 9 bases agree with TRBD2. V lost 1 base to trimming and J lost 4 bases; unmatched junction nucleotides: 3. CDR1 is SGHNT and CDR2 is YENEEA in the germline V gene. The CDR3 sequence is 15 residues long. Written as DNA, the CDR3 is TGTGCCAGCAGCTTAGGCGGGGGGGGCCCAGATACGCAGTATTTT. It yields the protein CASSLGGGGPDTQYF. Full variable domain (remainder filled in from reference TRBV11-3 and TRBJ2-3): EAGVVQSPRYKIIEKKQPVAFWCNPISGHNTLYWYLQNLGQGPELLIRYENEEAVDDSQLPKDRFSAERLKGVDSTLKIQPAELGDSAVYLCASSLGGGGPDTQYFGPGTRLTVL.

There are a few counts of this clone. The J gene is TRBJ2-7, the V gene TRBV7-3; possible D gene TRBD1, 5 bases. Germline V gene lookup returns CDR1 SGHTA and CDR2 FQGTGA. Trimming took 2 bases from V and 0 from J, leaving 20 bases between them. This CDR3 contains 18 residues. The CDR3 sequence: CASSLPLMWGESSYEQYF. CDR3 nucleotides: TGTGCCAGCAGCTTACCGCTCATGTGGGGCGAAAGCTCCTACGAGCAGTACTTC.

The rearrangement links TRBV19 to TRBJ1-2; D is uncertain. Germline CDR1 and CDR2: LNHDA and SQIVND (reference sequence). V lost 3 bases, J lost 6 bases, and 5 bases lay in between. This CDR3 is 11 amino acids long. DNA of the CDR3: TGTGCCAGTAGTATCGGGGATGGCTACACCTTC. Its protein product is CASSIGDGYTF.

The rearrangement uses TRBV5-6 and TRBJ1-1; 12 bases align to TRBD1. CDR1 and CDR2 from the germline V gene are SGHDT and YYEEEE. The CDR3 covers 14 residues. J was trimmed by 7 bases and V by 6 bases; bases with no gene match: 7. The CDR3 DNA is TGTGCCAGCACCCCAGGGACAGGGGGCTTTGAAGCTTTCTTT. Encoded protein: CASTPGTGGFEAFF.

V gene TRBV14 combines with J gene TRBJ2-6; 10 bases line up with TRBD1. The germline V gene encodes CDR1 SGHDN and CDR2 FVKESK. V gave up 3 bases and J gave up 1 base; unmatched junction bases: 6. The CDR3 totals 18 residues. The chain's CDR3 is CASSHPGTGVSGANVLTF. The CDR3 nucleotides read TGTGCCAGCAGCCATCCCGGGACAGGGGTTTCTGGGGCCAACGTCCTGACTTTC.

V is TRBV5-1 and J is TRBJ1-2; 10 nucleotides match TRBD1. The CDR3 consists of 14 residues. J gave up 4 bases and V 3 bases, and 3 bases lay outside the gene matches. CDR1 is SGHRS and CDR2 is YFSETQ in the germline V gene. In nucleotides, the CDR3 is TGCGCCAGCAGCTCGACAGGGGGCGGCTATGGCTACACCTTC. Its protein product is CASSSTGGGYGYTF.

The chain uses TRBV6-1 and TRBJ1-1, with unresolved D. Trimming cost V 3 bases and J 5 bases, with 13 bases left between them. Germline CDR1 reads MNHNS; CDR2 reads SASEGT. The length of the CDR3 is 14 residues. CDR3 DNA: TGTGCCAGCAGTGACGCAGGTTTCATGACTGAAGCTTTCTTT. Translation gives CASSDAGFMTEAFF.

The rearrangement joins TRBV5-1 to TRBJ1-2, with 9 nucleotides matching TRBD1. Germline CDR1 reads SGHRS; CDR2 reads YFSETQ. CDR3 size: 17 residues. Trimming removed 4 bases from V and 4 bases from J; junction bases left unmatched: 14. This CDR3 is CASSPSTGGSIGYGYTF. CDR3 coding DNA: TGCGCCAGCAGCCCATCGACAGGGGGGTCGATAGGCTATGGCTACACCTTC.

This chain connects TRBV29-1 to TRBJ2-4; D possibly corresponds to TRBD2 (6 bases). V was clipped by 2 bases and J by 9 bases, with 11 bases between them. CDR3 length: 12 residues. In germline, CDR1 is SQVTM, CDR2 ANQGSEA. CDR3 loop: CSVESAGSIQYF. The CDR3 DNA sequence: TGCAGCGTTGAAAGTGCGGGGAGCATTCAGTACTTC.

The V call is TRBV3-1 (or the pseudogene TRBV3-2), the J call TRBJ1-2; D not resolved. The germline V gene encodes CDR1 LGHDT and CDR2 YNNKEL (reference sequence). V lost 4 bases and J lost 0, with 15 bases in between. The CDR3 sequence is 16 residues long. In DNA, the CDR3 is TGTGCCAGCAGCCCCGAGTGGGCCATTGCTAACTATGGCTACACCTTC. Its protein product is CASSPEWAIANYGYTF.

The chain has TRBV12-3 or TRBV12-4 and TRBJ2-3, with 7 bases fitting TRBD2. V dropped 7 bases and J dropped 3; count of bases not matched to a gene: 4. The CDR3 totals 13 residues. CDR3 in amino acids: CASNYGGTDTQYF. The CDR3, as DNA: TGTGCCAGCAACTACGGGGGGACAGATACGCAGTATTTT.

The rearrangement uses TRBV24-1 and TRBJ1-4; D is possibly TRBD1 (6 bases). Looked up from germline, CDR1 is KGHDR and CDR2 is SFDVKD. The CDR3 is 15 residues long. V was trimmed by 3 bases and J by 10 bases, leaving 17 bases between them. CDR3 in amino acids: CATSDRVGRGLKLFF. The CDR3 nucleotides read TGTGCCACCAGTGATCGGGTAGGCAGGGGCTTAAAACTGTTTTTT.

V usage is TRBV5-1 and J usage is TRBJ1-1; no firm D call. Germline loops: CDR1 SGHRS, CDR2 YFSETQ. The CDR3 runs 14 residues. The V gene lost 7 bases and the J gene lost 1 base, with 14 bases spanning the gap. The CDR3 sequence is CASVSASGNTEAFF. The CDR3 region has the DNA TGCGCCAGCGTGTCGGCGTCAGGGAACACTGAAGCTTTCTTT. Full variable domain (rest looked up from reference TRBV5-1 and TRBJ1-1): KAGVTQTPRYLIKTRGQQVTLSCSPISGHRSVSWYQQTPGQGLQFLFEYFSETQRNKGNFPGRFSGRQFSNSRSEMNVSTLELGDSALYLCASVSASGNTEAFFGQGTRLTVV.

This clone was picked up a small number of times. The J gene is TRBJ1-1, the V gene TRBV12-3 or TRBV12-4, with 8 bases that match TRBD1. V trimming: 8 bases; J trimming: 8 bases; junction bases outside the gene matches: 10. The CDR3 sequence is 13 residues long. The CDR3 sequence: CASCRTGSTEAFF. In nucleotides, the CDR3 is TGTGCCAGCTGTCGGACAGGGTCAACCGAAGCTTTCTTT.

The chain is built from TRBV10-2 and TRBJ2-1, with D maybe TRBD2 (6 bases). Deletions cut 6 bases from V and 5 bases from J, with 14 bases between. Germline values: CDR1 WSHSY, CDR2 SAAADI. The CDR3 extends over 14 amino acids. In DNA form, the CDR3 reads TGCGCCAGCAGACGGGGTCTAGCGAACAATGAGCAGTTCTTC. The encoded protein is CASRRGLANNEQFF.

V usage is TRBV9 and J usage is TRBJ1-1, with TRBD1 identical over 7 bases. CDR3 size: 13 residues. V gave up 4 bases and J gave up 4 bases; unmatched junction bases: 4. Per the germline V gene, CDR1 is SGDLS and CDR2 is YYNGEE. The CDR3 here is CASSRTGATEAFF. CDR3 nucleotides: TGTGCCAGCAGCCGGACAGGCGCCACTGAAGCTTTCTTT.

The table lists this clone with a count of one. This chain connects TRBV18 to TRBJ2-6; 8 bases are shared with TRBD1. V lost 3 bases, J lost 1 base, and 2 bases stayed unmatched. The length of the CDR3 is 16 residues. Germline V gene lookup returns CDR1 KGHSH and CDR2 LQKENI. In nucleotides, the CDR3 is TGTGCCAGCTCACCCAGGGGGCAATCTGGGGCCAACGTCCTGACTTTC. Translated, it gives CASSPRGQSGANVLTF.

The chain couples TRBV5-1 to TRBJ2-7, with D uncertain. The CDR3 has 13 residues. The germline V gene has CDR1 SGHRS and CDR2 YFSETQ. V lost 1 base to trimming and J lost 6 bases, with 11 bases between them. The DNA of the CDR3 is TGCGCCAGCAGCTTGTTGTCCCCCGGCGAGCAGTACTTC. Translating gives CASSLLSPGEQYF.

V is TRBV11-2 and J is TRBJ1-1, with TRBD1 identical over 8 bases. V lost 6 bases, J lost 3 bases, and 18 bases stayed unmatched. The CDR3 consists of 18 residues. The germline CDR1 and CDR2 sequences are SGHAT and FQNNGV. CDR3 nucleotides: TGTGCCAGCAGTTTAAGGGTTAAGGTTGGGGACAGGTACACTGAAGCTTTCTTT. It translates to CASSLRVKVGDRYTEAFF.

The rearrangement links TRBV24-1 to TRBJ2-7; 7 bases map to TRBD1. Trimming at V came to 4 bases and at J to 5 bases, leaving 10 bases not matched to a gene. The CDR3 runs to 15 residues. Germline CDR1 and CDR2: KGHDR and SFDVKD. CDR3 nucleotide sequence: TGTGCCACCAGTGAAGGACAGGTTTATCGGGACGAGCAGTACTTC. It translates to CATSEGQVYRDEQYF.

The V and J genes are TRBV25-1 and TRBJ2-6; a weak D match, TRBD1 (5 bases). The CDR3 has 15 amino acids. Trimming cost V 8 bases and J 2 bases, with 13 bases left between them. Per germline, CDR1 MGHDK and CDR2 SYGVNS. The CDR3 bases are TGTGCCAGCTCCTCCAGGGTGACTGGGGCCAACGTCCTGACTTTC. Residues: CASSSRVTGANVLTF.

The chain couples TRBV18 to TRBJ2-5; D unclear. From germline, CDR1 is KGHSH and CDR2 LQKENI. V was trimmed by 10 bases and J by 5 bases, leaving 14 bases between them. The CDR3 sequence is 12 residues long. In DNA form, the CDR3 reads TGTGCCACCGCGGAGTCTGGGGAGACCCAGTACTTC. This sequence encodes CATAESGETQYF.

V and J are TRBV5-8 and TRBJ2-5; 9 nucleotides agree with TRBD1. With 7 bases clipped from V and 5 bases from J, the junction kept 12 bases outside the gene matches. CDR1 is SGHTS, CDR2 YDEGEE, per germline. The CDR3 length is 15 residues. This CDR3 is CASALGQGMGETQYF. In nucleotides, the CDR3 is TGTGCCAGCGCTCTCGGACAGGGGATGGGTGAGACCCAGTACTTC.

This rearrangement joins TRBV18 to TRBJ1-1, with TRBD1 matching over 9 bases. The length of the CDR3 is 15 residues. The V gene end was trimmed by 5 bases and the J gene end by 0 bases; junction bases not matched to a gene: 4. The germline CDR1 and CDR2 sequences are KGHSH and LQKENI. The CDR3 DNA follows: TGTGCCAGCTCAGGGGACAGGGTGATGAACACTGAAGCTTTCTTT. It translates to CASSGDRVMNTEAFF.

This clone appeared a single time. V gene TRBV7-9 combines with J gene TRBJ1-2; tentative D call: TRBD1 (6 bases). Trimming removed 1 base from V and 3 bases from J, with 6 bases in between. Germline V CDR1 and CDR2: SEHNR, FQNEAQ (reference sequence). CDR3 length: 13 residues. CDR3 in DNA: TGTGCCAGCAGCTTAGGGGGGCACTATGGCTACACCTTC. This translates into CASSLGGHYGYTF. Drawing the rest from reference TRBV7-9 and TRBJ1-2, the complete variable domain is DTGVSQNPRHKITKRGQNVTFRCDPISEHNRLYWYRQTLGQGPEFLTYFQNEAQLEKSRLLSDRFSAERPKGSFSTLEIQRTEQGDSAMYLCASSLGGHYGYTFGSGTRLTVV.

To note about this clone: The same CDR3 is also encoded by other DNA sequences in this sample. The chain combines TRBV10-3 with TRBJ1-6, with 10 nucleotides matching TRBD1. Trimming removed 4 bases from V and 7 bases from J; junction bases left unmatched: 4. Per the germline V gene, CDR1 is ENHRY and CDR2 is SYGVKD. The CDR3 runs 15 residues. CDR3 coding DNA: TGTGCCATCAGTGGTGCGGGACAGGGGAATTCACCCCTCCACTTT. It is translated as CAISGAGQGNSPLHF.

The V gene is TRBV9, the J gene TRBJ1-2; D is ambiguous. This CDR3 is built from 15 residues. The V gene lost 4 bases and the J gene lost 7 bases, with 20 bases spanning the gap. The germline gives CDR1 SGDLS, CDR2 YYNGEE. The CDR3 sequence is CASSPHAGGNGGYTF. The CDR3 bases are TGTGCCAGCAGCCCCCACGCCGGAGGGAACGGTGGCTACACCTTC.

Turning to this clone: The DNA is omitted, as the CDR3 cannot be located on it reliably, and the CDR3 follows TCRdb's listing. V usage is TRBV19 and J usage is TRBJ1-4; the D call of TRBD1 is as the table states it, not checked on the DNA. Germline V CDR1 and CDR2: LNHDA, SQIVND (reference sequence). The CDR3 length is 16 residues, termini included. The CDR3 protein is CASSLRARVGDEKLFF.